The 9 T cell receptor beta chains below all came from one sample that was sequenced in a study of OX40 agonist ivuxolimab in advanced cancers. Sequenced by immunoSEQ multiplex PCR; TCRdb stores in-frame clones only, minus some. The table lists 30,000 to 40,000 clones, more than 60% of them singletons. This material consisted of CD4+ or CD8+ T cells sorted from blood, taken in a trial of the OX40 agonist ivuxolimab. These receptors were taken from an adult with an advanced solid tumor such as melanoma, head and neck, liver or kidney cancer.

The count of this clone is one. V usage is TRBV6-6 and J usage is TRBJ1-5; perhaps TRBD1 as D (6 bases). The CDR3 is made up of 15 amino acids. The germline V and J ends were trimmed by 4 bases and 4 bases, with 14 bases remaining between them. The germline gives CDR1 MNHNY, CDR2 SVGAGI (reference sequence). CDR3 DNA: TGTGCCAGCAGTTCCCTACAGGGAGGAAATCAGCCCCAGCATTTT. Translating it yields CASSSLQGGNQPQHF.

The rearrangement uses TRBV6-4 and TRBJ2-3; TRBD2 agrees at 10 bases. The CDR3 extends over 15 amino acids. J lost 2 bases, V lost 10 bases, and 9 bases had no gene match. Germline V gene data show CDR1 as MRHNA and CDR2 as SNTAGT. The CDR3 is CAITAGLANTDTQYF. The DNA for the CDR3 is TGTGCCATCACCGCGGGACTAGCGAACACAGATACGCAGTATTTT.

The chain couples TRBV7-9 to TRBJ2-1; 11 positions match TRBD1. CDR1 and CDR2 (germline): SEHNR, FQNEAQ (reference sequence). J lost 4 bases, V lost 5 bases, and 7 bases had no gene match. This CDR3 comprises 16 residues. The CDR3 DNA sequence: TGTGCCAGCAGCCCGAGGACAGGGGGCAGGTACAATGAGCAGTTCTTC. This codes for CASSPRTGGRYNEQFF.

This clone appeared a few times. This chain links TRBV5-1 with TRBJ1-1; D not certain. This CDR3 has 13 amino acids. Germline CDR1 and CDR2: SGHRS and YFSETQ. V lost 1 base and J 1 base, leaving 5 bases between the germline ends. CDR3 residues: CASSLLGNTEAFF. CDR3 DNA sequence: TGCGCCAGCAGCTTGTTGGGGAACACTGAAGCTTTCTTT. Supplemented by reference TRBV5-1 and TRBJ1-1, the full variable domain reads KAGVTQTPRYLIKTRGQQVTLSCSPISGHRSVSWYQQTPGQGLQFLFEYFSETQRNKGNFPGRFSGRQFSNSRSEMNVSTLELGDSALYLCASSLLGNTEAFFGQGTRLTVV.

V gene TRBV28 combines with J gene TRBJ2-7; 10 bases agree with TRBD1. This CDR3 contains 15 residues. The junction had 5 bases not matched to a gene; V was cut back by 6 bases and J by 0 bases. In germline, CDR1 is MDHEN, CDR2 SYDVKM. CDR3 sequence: CASSRQGASSYEQYF. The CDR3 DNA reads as TGTGCCAGCAGCCGACAGGGGGCCAGCTCCTACGAGCAGTACTTC.

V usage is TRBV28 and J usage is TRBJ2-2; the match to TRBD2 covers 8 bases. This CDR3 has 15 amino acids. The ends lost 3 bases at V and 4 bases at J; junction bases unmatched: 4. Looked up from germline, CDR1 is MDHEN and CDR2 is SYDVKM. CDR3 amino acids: CASSFGGTSTGELFF. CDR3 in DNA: TGTGCCAGCAGTTTCGGCGGGACTAGCACCGGGGAGCTGTTTTTT.

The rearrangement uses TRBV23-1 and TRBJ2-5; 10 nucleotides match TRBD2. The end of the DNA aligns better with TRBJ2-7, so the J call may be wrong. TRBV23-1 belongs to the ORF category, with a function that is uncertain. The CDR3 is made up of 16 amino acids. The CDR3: CASSQSRLAGAYEQYF. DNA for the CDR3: TGCGCCAGCAGTCAATCGAGGCTAGCGGGGGCCTACGAGCAGTACTTC.

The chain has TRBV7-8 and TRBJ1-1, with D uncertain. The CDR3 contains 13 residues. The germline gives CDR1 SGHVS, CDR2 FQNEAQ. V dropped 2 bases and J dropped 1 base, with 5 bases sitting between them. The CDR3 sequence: CASSLRENTEAFF. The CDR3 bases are TGTGCCAGCAGCTTAAGAGAGAACACTGAAGCTTTCTTT.

In nucleotides, the CDR3 is TGTGCCAGCTCACCACCTCAGACAGTCACTGAAGCTTTCTTT. Amino acid sequence: CASSPPQTVTEAFF. J is TRBJ1-1 and V is TRBV18; D perhaps matches TRBD1 (5 bases). The CDR3 contains 14 residues. Germline V gene lookup returns CDR1 KGHSH and CDR2 LQKENI. Between the trimmed V and J ends, which lost 0 bases and 4 bases, there was a span of 9 bases.